This entry features one TCR beta chain sequence. Original processing notes: Reference gene primer amplification gave nucleated cell count estimates. Sequencing used immunoSEQ multiplex PCR; TCRdb keeps in-frame clones, though not all of them. V, J and clone size are taken as reported in that table, and D and trimming were inferred from the DNA itself. Among some 190,000 clones listed, about 84% were seen once. This specimen belongs to a study of blood T cell repertoires in COVID-19. Study background: Sites across the United States, Italy and Spain contributed samples from acute and convalescent COVID-19. T cells, B-cell-depleted T cells, or PBMCs supplied cDNA or gDNA.

The J segment lost 2 bases and the V segment lost 7 bases, leaving 10 bases of the junction unmatched. Looked up from germline, CDR1 is SQVTM and CDR2 is ANQGSEA. The CDR3 totals 14 residues. Patients from Seattle were sampled longitudinally, starting during active infection. The sequenced sample consisted of peripheral blood. The clonotype originates from a person between 65 and 79 years old with COVID-19, enrolled during active disease. V gene TRBV29-1 combines with J gene TRBJ1-1, with 7 bases matching TRBD1. The CDR3, as DNA: TGCAGCGCCTACCCCGGGACAGCTAACACTGAAGCTTTCTTT. Its protein is CSAYPGTANTEAFF.